Listed below are T cell receptor beta chains from one sample, sequenced in a study of T cell responses to AZD1222 COVID-19 vaccine. Assay used: immunoSEQ multiplex PCR; TCRdb lists only in-frame clones, some missing. Of about 97,000 clones listed, 80% to 90% were seen once; the top ten hold 6% to 8%. The specimen was peripheral blood, collected on day 0 of AZD1222 vaccination. Receptors were obtained from an adult in good health. CDR3s include the opening cysteine and the closing phenylalanine or tryptophan. Each record gives: CDR3 length, D gene, V gene, J gene, clone size, CDR3 protein, CDR3 DNA. A D gene is named only where the DNA matches it firmly. A clone size is listed for some rows: how often the clone was seen (once, few, many), or a class if it is expanded.

len: 14; d_gene: TRBD1; v_gene: TRBV7-2; j_gene: TRBJ2-7; abundance: .; CDR3aa: CASSFPGQDPTQYF; CDR3nt: TGTGCCAGCAGCTTCCCAGGACAGGACCCAACGCAGTACTTC
len: 16; d_gene: .; v_gene: TRBV4-2; j_gene: TRBJ1-6; abundance: .; CDR3aa: CASSQDLGSLHSPLHF; CDR3nt: TGTGCCAGCAGCCAAGATCTAGGGAGTTTGCATTCACCCCTCCACTTT
len: 17; d_gene: TRBD2; v_gene: TRBV28; j_gene: TRBJ2-1; abundance: few; CDR3aa: CASSPSFASGTYNEQFF; CDR3nt: TGTGCCAGCAGTCCCTCTTTTGCTAGCGGGACTTACAATGAGCAGTTCTTC
len: 15; d_gene: .; v_gene: TRBV28; j_gene: TRBJ1-1; abundance: .; CDR3aa: CASSSTPLQGAEAFF; CDR3nt: TGTGCCAGCAGTTCCACCCCCCTCCAAGGGGCTGAAGCTTTCTTT
len: 14; d_gene: .; v_gene: TRBV5-1; j_gene: TRBJ2-7; abundance: .; CDR3aa: CASSLVGNSYEQYF; CDR3nt: TGCGCCAGCAGCTTGGTGGGGAACTCCTACGAGCAGTACTTC
len: 15; d_gene: TRBD1; v_gene: TRBV7-8; j_gene: TRBJ1-2; abundance: .; CDR3aa: CASSQDLQGYYGYTF; CDR3nt: TGTGCCAGCAGCCAAGACTTACAGGGGTACTATGGCTACACCTTC
len: 13; d_gene: .; v_gene: TRBV30; j_gene: TRBJ1-1; abundance: .; CDR3aa: CAWSSPHRTEAFF; CDR3nt: TGTGCCTGGAGCTCCCCTCATCGAACTGAAGCTTTCTTT
len: 17; d_gene: TRBD2; v_gene: TRBV6-2/TRBV6-3; j_gene: TRBJ2-1; abundance: .; CDR3aa: CASSYPRGRGDYNEQFF; CDR3nt: TGTGCCAGCAGTTACCCCCGAGGGCGGGGGGATTACAATGAGCAGTTCTTC
len: 14; d_gene: .; v_gene: TRBV5-1; j_gene: TRBJ1-1; abundance: .; CDR3aa: CASSLRDRSPEAFF; CDR3nt: TGCGCCAGCAGCCTCAGGGACCGTAGCCCTGAAGCTTTCTTT
len: 12; d_gene: .; v_gene: TRBV2; j_gene: TRBJ1-5; abundance: .; CDR3aa: CASTLSNQPQHF; CDR3nt: TGTGCCAGCACTTTGAGCAATCAGCCCCAGCATTTT
len: 17; d_gene: .; v_gene: TRBV14; j_gene: TRBJ1-1; abundance: .; CDR3aa: CASSQSGFNLMNTEAFF; CDR3nt: TGTGCCAGCAGCCAATCGGGGTTTAACCTAATGAACACTGAAGCTTTCTTT
len: 15; d_gene: .; v_gene: TRBV9; j_gene: TRBJ1-6; abundance: .; CDR3aa: CASSVAGEYNSPLHF; CDR3nt: TGTGCCAGCAGCGTAGCGGGGGAATATAATTCACCCCTCCACTTT
len: 14; d_gene: .; v_gene: TRBV5-1; j_gene: TRBJ1-5; abundance: .; CDR3aa: CASSLEGRNQPQHF; CDR3nt: TGCGCCAGCAGCTTGGAAGGGCGCAATCAGCCCCAGCATTTT
len: 17; d_gene: .; v_gene: TRBV4-3; j_gene: TRBJ2-2; abundance: .; CDR3aa: CASSHTGLGFAFGELFF; CDR3nt: TGCGCCAGCAGCCACACCGGACTTGGGTTTGCTTTCGGGGAGCTGTTTTTT
len: 15; d_gene: .; v_gene: TRBV9; j_gene: TRBJ1-1; abundance: .; CDR3aa: CASSVAVRGDTEAFF; CDR3nt: TGTGCCAGCAGCGTAGCTGTGCGGGGTGACACTGAAGCTTTCTTT